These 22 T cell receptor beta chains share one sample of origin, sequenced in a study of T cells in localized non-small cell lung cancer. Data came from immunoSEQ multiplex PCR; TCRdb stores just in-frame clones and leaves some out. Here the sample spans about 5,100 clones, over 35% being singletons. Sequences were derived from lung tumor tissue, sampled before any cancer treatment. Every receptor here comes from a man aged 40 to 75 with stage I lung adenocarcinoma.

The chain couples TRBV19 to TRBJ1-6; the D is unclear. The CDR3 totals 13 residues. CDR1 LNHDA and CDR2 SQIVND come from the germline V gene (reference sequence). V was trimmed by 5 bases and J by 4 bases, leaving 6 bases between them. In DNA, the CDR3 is TGTGCCAGTAGTCTGAGGTATAATTCACCCCTCCACTTT. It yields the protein CASSLRYNSPLHF.

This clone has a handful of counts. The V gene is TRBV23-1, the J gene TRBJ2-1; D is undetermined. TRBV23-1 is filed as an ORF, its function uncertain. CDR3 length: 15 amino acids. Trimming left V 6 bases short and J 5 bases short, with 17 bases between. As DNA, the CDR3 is TGCGCCAGCAGCTTGGCTGGACCGTCCCACAATGAGCAGTTCTTC. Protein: CASSLAGPSHNEQFF.

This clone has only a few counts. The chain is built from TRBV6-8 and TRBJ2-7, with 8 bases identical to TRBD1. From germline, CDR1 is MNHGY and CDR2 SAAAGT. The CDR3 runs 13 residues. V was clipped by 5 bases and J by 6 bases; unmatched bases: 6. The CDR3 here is CASSDRGASEQYF. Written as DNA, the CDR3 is TGTGCCAGCAGTGACAGGGGAGCGAGCGAGCAGTACTTC.

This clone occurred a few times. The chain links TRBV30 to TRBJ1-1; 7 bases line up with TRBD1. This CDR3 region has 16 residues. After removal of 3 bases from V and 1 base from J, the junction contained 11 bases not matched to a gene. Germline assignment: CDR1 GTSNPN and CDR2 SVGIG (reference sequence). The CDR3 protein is CAWRGTAGLGNTEAFF. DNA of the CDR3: TGTGCCTGGAGGGGGACAGCCGGCCTAGGGAACACTGAAGCTTTCTTT.

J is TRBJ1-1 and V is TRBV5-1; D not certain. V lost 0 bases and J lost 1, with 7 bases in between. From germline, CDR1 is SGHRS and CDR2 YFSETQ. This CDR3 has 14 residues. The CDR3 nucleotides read TGCGCCAGCAGCTTGGGGTCGGCGAACACTGAAGCTTTCTTT. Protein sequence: CASSLGSANTEAFF.

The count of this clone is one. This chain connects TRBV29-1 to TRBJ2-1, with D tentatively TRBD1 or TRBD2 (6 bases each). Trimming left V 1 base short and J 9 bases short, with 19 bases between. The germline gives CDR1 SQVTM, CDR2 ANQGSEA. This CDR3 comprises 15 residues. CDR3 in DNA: TGCAGCGTTGAAGTATGGGGGGCCCCCCAGGCTGAGCAGTTCTTC. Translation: CSVEVWGAPQAEQFF.

This CDR3 reads CASSNGFNGYEQYF. DNA of the CDR3: TGTGCCAGTTCGAACGGGTTCAACGGCTACGAGCAGTACTTC. The gene calls are TRBV9 and TRBJ2-7; D is unresolved. Germline CDR1 is SGDLS and CDR2 is YYNGEE. V lost 8 bases to trimming and J lost 3 bases, with 18 bases between them. This CDR3 region has 14 residues.

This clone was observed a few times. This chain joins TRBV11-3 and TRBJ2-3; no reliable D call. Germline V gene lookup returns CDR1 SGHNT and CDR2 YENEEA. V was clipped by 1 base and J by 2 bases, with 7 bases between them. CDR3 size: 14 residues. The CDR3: CASSLGALTDTQYF. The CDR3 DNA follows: TGTGCCAGCAGCTTAGGAGCACTCACAGATACGCAGTATTTT.

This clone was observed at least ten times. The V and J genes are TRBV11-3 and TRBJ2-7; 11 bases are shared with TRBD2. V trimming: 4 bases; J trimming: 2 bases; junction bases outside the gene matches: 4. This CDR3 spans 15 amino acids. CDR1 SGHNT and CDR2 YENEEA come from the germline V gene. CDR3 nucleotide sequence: TGTGCCAGCAGCTCGACTAGCGGGGCAACCTACGAGCAGTACTTC. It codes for CASSSTSGATYEQYF.

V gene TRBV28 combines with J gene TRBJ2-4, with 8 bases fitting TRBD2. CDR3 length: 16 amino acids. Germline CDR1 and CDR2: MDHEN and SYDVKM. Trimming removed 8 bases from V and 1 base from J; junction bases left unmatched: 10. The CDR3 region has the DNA TGTGCCAGCGACCCTCGGGGCGGGAGGGCCAAAAACATTCAGTACTTC. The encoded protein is CASDPRGGRAKNIQYF.

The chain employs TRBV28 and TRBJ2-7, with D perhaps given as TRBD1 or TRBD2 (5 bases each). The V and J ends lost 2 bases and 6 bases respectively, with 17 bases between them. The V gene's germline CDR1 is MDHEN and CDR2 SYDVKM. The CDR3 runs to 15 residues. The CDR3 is CASSLKMDGAGEQYF. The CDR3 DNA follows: TGTGCCAGCAGTTTAAAGATGGATGGGGCGGGCGAGCAGTACTTC.

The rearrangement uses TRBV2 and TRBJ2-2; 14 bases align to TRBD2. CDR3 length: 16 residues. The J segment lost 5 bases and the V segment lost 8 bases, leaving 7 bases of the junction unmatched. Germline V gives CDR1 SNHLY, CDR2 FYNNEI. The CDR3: CASGLAGGVGTGELFF. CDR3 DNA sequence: TGTGCCAGCGGACTAGCGGGGGGAGTGGGAACCGGGGAGCTGTTTTTT.

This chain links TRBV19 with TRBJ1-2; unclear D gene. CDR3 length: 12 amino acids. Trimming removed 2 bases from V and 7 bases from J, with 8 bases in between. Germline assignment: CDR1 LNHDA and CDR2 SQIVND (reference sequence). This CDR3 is CASSIRAVGYTF. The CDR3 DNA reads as TGTGCCAGTAGTATACGGGCCGTTGGCTACACCTTC.

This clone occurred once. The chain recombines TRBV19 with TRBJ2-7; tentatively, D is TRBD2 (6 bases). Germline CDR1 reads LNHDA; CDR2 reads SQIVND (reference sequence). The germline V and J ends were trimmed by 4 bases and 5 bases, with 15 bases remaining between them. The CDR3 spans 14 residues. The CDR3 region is CASSTGGGVHEQYF. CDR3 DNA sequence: TGTGCCAGTAGTACCGGAGGCGGGGTCCACGAGCAGTACTTC.

The CDR3 DNA reads TGTGCCAGTAGTACCAGGACAGGGGGCGATGGCTACACCTTC. This encodes CASSTRTGGDGYTF. The chain uses TRBV19 and TRBJ1-2; 11 positions agree with TRBD1. Trimming cost V 4 bases and J 6 bases; bases outside gene matches: 4. Germline lookup yields CDR1 LNHDA and CDR2 SQIVND (reference sequence). CDR3 length: 14 amino acids.

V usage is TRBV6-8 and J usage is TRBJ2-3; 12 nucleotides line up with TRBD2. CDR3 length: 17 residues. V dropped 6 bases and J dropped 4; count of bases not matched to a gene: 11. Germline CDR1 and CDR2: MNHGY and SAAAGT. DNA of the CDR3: TGTGCCAGCAGGAAGGGGACTAGCGGGCCCTGGGCAGATACGCAGTATTTT. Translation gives CASRKGTSGPWADTQYF.

CDR3 nucleotide sequence: TGTGCCTGGGAAACAGGGGGCGTCGGGACCCAGTACTTC. The encoded protein is CAWETGGVGTQYF. The rearrangement uses TRBV30 and TRBJ2-5; TRBD1 matches 9 bases. J was trimmed by 7 bases and V by 5 bases; bases with no gene match: 8. This CDR3 has 13 amino acids. Germline V CDR1 and CDR2: GTSNPN, SVGIG (reference sequence).

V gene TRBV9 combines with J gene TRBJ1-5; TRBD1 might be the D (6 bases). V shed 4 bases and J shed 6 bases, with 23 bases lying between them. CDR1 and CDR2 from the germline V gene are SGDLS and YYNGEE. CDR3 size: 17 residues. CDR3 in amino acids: CASSSGADSGFGQPQHF. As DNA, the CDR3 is TGTGCCAGCAGCAGCGGCGCGGACAGTGGCTTTGGTCAGCCCCAGCATTTT.

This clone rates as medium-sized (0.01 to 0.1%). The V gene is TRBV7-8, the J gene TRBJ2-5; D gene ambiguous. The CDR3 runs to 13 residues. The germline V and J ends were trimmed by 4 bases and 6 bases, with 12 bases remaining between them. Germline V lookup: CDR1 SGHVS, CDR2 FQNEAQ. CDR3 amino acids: CASSSGSWKTQYF. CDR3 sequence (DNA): TGTGCCAGCAGCTCCGGTTCCTGGAAGACCCAGTACTTC.

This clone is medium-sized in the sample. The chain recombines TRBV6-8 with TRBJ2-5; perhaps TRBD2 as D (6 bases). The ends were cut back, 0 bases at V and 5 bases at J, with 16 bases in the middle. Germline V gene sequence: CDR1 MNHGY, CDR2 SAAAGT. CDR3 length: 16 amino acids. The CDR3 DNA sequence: TGTGCCAGCAGTTACTCGATTTGGGACTCGTCGGAGACCCAGTACTTC. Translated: CASSYSIWDSSETQYF.

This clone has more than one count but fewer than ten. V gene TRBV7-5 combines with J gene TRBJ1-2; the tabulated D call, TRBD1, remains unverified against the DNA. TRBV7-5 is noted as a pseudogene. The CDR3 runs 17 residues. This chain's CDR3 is CASSQGAGTASNYGYTF. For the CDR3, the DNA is TGTGCCAGCAGCCAGGGAGCCGGGACAGCTTCTAACTATGGCTACACCTTC.

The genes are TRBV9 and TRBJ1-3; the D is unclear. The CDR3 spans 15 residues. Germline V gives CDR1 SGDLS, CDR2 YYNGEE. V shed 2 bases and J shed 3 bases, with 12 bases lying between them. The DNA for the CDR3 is TGTGCCAGCAGCGTGGGTCAGGCGGATGGAAACACCATATATTTT. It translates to CASSVGQADGNTIYF. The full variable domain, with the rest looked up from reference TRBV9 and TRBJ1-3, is DSGVTQTPKHLITATGQRVTLRCSPRSGDLSVYWYQQSLDQGLQFLIQYYNGEERAKGNILERFSAQQFPDLHSELNLSSLELGDSALYFCASSVGQADGNTIYFGEGSWLTVV.